Shown below are 14 T cell receptor beta chains from a single sample sequenced in a study of glioma-infiltrating T cells. Using RNA template, CDR3s of TCR alpha and beta were amplified with iRepertoire arm-PCR. TCRdb re-called the multiplex PCR reads through MiXCR, storing one row per CDR3 protein. The repertoire holds 85,000 to 110,000 distinct CDR3 sequences, about 28% seen once, with 44% in the top ten. The sequenced sample consisted of glioma tissue, nonneoplastic brain tissue, or PBMCs (not recorded which). The receptors here all came from a human donor with low-grade glioma or glioblastoma, undergoing nonglioma brain surgery, or in good health (not recorded which).

Of note for this clonotype: Being one base from a much bigger clone, this may be a read error. CDR3 sequence: CTSSIARDAEQYF. For the CDR3, the DNA is TGTACCAGTAGTATAGCCAGGGACGCCGAGCAGTACTTC. The chain uses TRBV19 and TRBJ2-7, with D perhaps given as TRBD1 or TRBD2 (5 bases each). CDR3 length equals 13 residues. The germline gives CDR1 LNHDA, CDR2 SQIVND (reference sequence).

This clonotype was counted ten times or more. The chain is built from TRBV6-1 and TRBJ1-5, with D possibly being TRBD1 (6 bases). The V gene's germline CDR1 is MNHNS and CDR2 SASEGT. Deletions cut 5 bases from V and 5 bases from J, with 13 bases between. This CDR3 contains 14 residues. The CDR3 sequence: CASSPGQIYQPQHF. The CDR3 coding sequence is TGTGCCAGCAGTCCCGGACAGATTTATCAGCCCCAGCATTTT.

The J gene is TRBJ2-3, the V gene TRBV6-6; the D gene is possibly TRBD1 (6 bases). This CDR3 contains 13 residues. The germline V gene has CDR1 MNHNY and CDR2 SVGAGI (reference sequence). With 1 base removed from V and 4 bases from J, the gap between germline ends came to 6 bases. CDR3 nucleotide sequence: TGTGCCAGCAGTTACTACAGGGCAGATACGCAGTATTTT. This sequence encodes CASSYYRADTQYF.

Concerning this clonotype itself: A much bigger clone sits one base away, suggesting this may be a read error. The chain joins TRBV19 to TRBJ2-1; 8 nucleotides agree with TRBD1. After removal of 6 bases from V and 4 bases from J, the junction contained 5 bases not matched to a gene. Per germline, CDR1 LNHDA and CDR2 SQIVND (reference sequence). The CDR3 totals 14 residues. Here the CDR3 reads CASRPGTGYNEQFF. CDR3 DNA sequence: TGTGCCAGTAGACCCGGGACAGGTTACAATGAGCAGTTCTTC.

This clonotype was seen many times. The chain carries TRBV7-6 and TRBJ2-7; 7 bases align to TRBD1. The CDR3 runs to 14 residues. Germline V gene sequence: CDR1 SGHVS, CDR2 FNYEAQ. V shed 5 bases and J 5 bases; nucleotides not matched to a gene: 9. CDR3 protein: CASSQGGRRNEQYF. The CDR3 DNA is TGTGCCAGCAGCCAAGGGGGCAGAAGGAACGAGCAGTACTTC.

The chain's CDR3 is CASSVSRGQGPYNEQFF. The CDR3 DNA follows: TGTGCCAGCAGTGTGAGCCGGGGACAGGGACCCTACAATGAGCAGTTCTTC. The chain employs TRBV6-1 and TRBJ2-1; 9 bases are shared with TRBD1. V shed 4 bases and J 2 bases; nucleotides not matched to a gene: 9. The germline CDR1 and CDR2 sequences are MNHNS and SASEGT. The CDR3 length is 17 residues.

In the case of this clonotype: One junction end disagrees with the germline gene, perhaps due to a read error. The chain links TRBV3-1 to TRBJ1-5; D remains ambiguous. Germline V gives CDR1 LGHDT, CDR2 YNNKEL (reference sequence). This CDR3 region has 14 residues. CDR3 DNA: TGTGCCAGCAGCCGATCCCATAGCAATCAACCCCAGCATTTT. This sequence encodes CASSRSHSNQPQHF.

This chain links TRBV6-1 with TRBJ2-5; no definite D call. The germline V gene has CDR1 MNHNS and CDR2 SASEGT. V was trimmed by 7 bases and J by 11 bases, leaving 23 bases between them. The length of the CDR3 is 14 residues. The CDR3 region has the DNA TGTGCCAGCACAAAGGCCAACTCCTACAATGAGCAGTACTTC. Residues: CASTKANSYNEQYF.

This clonotype was counted ten times or more. The chain combines TRBV4-1 with TRBJ2-3, with 10 bases identical to TRBD2. V shed 1 base, J shed 4 bases, and the junction held 5 bases outside the gene matches. Germline V gene sequence: CDR1 MGHRA, CDR2 YSYEKL. The CDR3 loop spans 16 amino acids. The CDR3 spells CASSQATAGGPDTQYF. CDR3 nucleotides: TGCGCCAGCAGCCAAGCCACAGCGGGGGGGCCAGATACGCAGTATTTT.

With regard to this clonotype: This may come from a read error, since a much larger clone is one base off. V and J are TRBV20-1 and TRBJ1-1; D gene uncertain. The CDR3 is 12 amino acids. The germline CDR1 and CDR2 sequences are DFQATT and SNEGSKA (reference sequence). CDR3 in amino acids: CSARPMNTKAFF. As DNA, the CDR3 is TGCAGTGCTCGCCCCATGAACACTAAAGCTTTCTTT.

As for this clonotype: A read error is possible here, since a much larger clone lies one base away. CDR3 coding DNA: TGTGCCAGCAGCCGACAGGGGGAGGCCAATGAGCAGTTCTTC. This gives the protein CASSRQGEANEQFF. V usage is TRBV6-6 and J usage is TRBJ2-1, with 9 bases aligning to TRBD1. CDR1 and CDR2 from the germline V gene are MNHNY and SVGAGI (reference sequence). With V trimmed by 6 bases and J by 6 bases, 6 bases remained unmatched. The CDR3 is 14 amino acids.

As regards this clonotype: This may come from a read error, since a much larger clone is one base off. The J gene is TRBJ2-3, the V gene TRBV27; TRBD1 might be the D (7 bases). The CDR3 extends over 14 amino acids. CDR1 MNHEY and CDR2 SMNVEV come from the germline V gene (reference sequence). The CDR3 region has the DNA TGTGCCGCCAGAGGAGGGGGCACGAGGGATACGCGGTATTTT. This sequence encodes CAARGGGTRDTRYF.

This clonotype came up many times. V usage is TRBV19 and J usage is TRBJ2-1; 7 nucleotides agree with TRBD1. The V gene end was trimmed by 5 bases and the J gene end by 2 bases; junction bases not matched to a gene: 3. This CDR3 is 14 amino acids long. CDR1 is LNHDA, CDR2 SQIVND, per germline (reference sequence). For the CDR3, the DNA is TGTGCCAGTAGTGACAGGGCAACCTACAATGAGCAGTTCTTC. As protein: CASSDRATYNEQFF.

A few counts support this clonotype. The chain couples TRBV7-2 to TRBJ1-4; D gene unclear. The CDR3 sequence is 16 residues long. The V end was cut by 1 base, the J end by 0 bases, with 9 bases between. The germline gives CDR1 SGHTA, CDR2 FQGNSA. CDR3 sequence reads: CASSLVSPTTNEKLFF. The CDR3 DNA reads TGTGCCAGCAGCTTAGTGTCTCCCACAACTAATGAAAAACTGTTTTTT.